These 23 T cell receptor beta chains were all obtained from the same sample, sequenced in a study of OX40 agonist ivuxolimab in advanced cancers. Generated by immunoSEQ multiplex PCR, the TCRdb table keeps only in-frame clones and is missing some. The sample consists of under 50,000 clones, around 92% of them appearing once. The starting material was CD4+ or CD8+ T cells sorted from blood, obtained in a trial of the OX40 agonist ivuxolimab. All receptors come from an adult with an advanced solid tumor such as melanoma, head and neck, liver or kidney cancer.

This clone was seen a handful of times. The chain combines TRBV6-5 with TRBJ2-1; D unclear. V was pared by 5 bases and J by 6 bases, with 17 bases between. This CDR3 has 15 amino acids. Germline V CDR1 and CDR2: MNHEY, SVGAGI. The CDR3 sequence is CASSPLDGLGNEQFF. CDR3 bases: TGTGCCAGCAGTCCGCTTGATGGTCTGGGCAATGAGCAGTTCTTC.

The chain recombines TRBV10-1 with TRBJ2-1; the D gene could be TRBD1 or TRBD2 (5 bases each). There are 13 residues in the CDR3. V lost 9 bases to trimming and J lost 9 bases, with 18 bases between them. Germline V gene sequence: CDR1 WNHNN, CDR2 SYGVQD (reference sequence). CDR3: CASFFGGKGEQFF. CDR3 DNA sequence: TGCGCCAGTTTTTTTGGGGGTAAGGGTGAGCAGTTCTTC.

The chain joins TRBV25-1 to TRBJ2-5, with D unclear. The tail of the sequence fits TRBJ2-7 better, so the J call may be wrong. This CDR3 contains 12 residues. Per germline, CDR1 MGHDK and CDR2 SYGVNS. CDR3 region: CASSEIRDEQYF. In nucleotides, the CDR3 is TGTGCCAGCAGTGAAATAAGGGACGAGCAGTACTTC.

The chain is built from TRBV6-5 and TRBJ1-5; D ambiguous. Deletions cut 0 bases from V and 8 bases from J, with 14 bases between. The germline V gene has CDR1 MNHEY and CDR2 SVGAGI. The CDR3 is 15 residues long. This CDR3 reads CASSYSIGVLEPQHF. For the CDR3, the DNA is TGTGCCAGCAGTTACTCGATAGGAGTACTAGAGCCCCAGCATTTT.

The CDR3 protein is CASSPPSMSYNEQFF. The CDR3 nucleotides read TGTGCCAGCAGCCCTCCTAGCATGTCCTACAATGAGCAGTTCTTC. The chain joins TRBV7-8 to TRBJ2-1, with D perhaps matching TRBD2 (5 bases). V dropped 5 bases and J dropped 1 base, with 12 bases sitting between them. The CDR3 totals 15 residues. The germline CDR1 and CDR2 sequences are SGHVS and FQNEAQ.

This chain joins TRBV21-1 and TRBJ1-1. TRBV21-1 corresponds to a pseudogene. This CDR3 comprises 15 residues. The CDR3 nucleotides read TGTGCCAGCAGCAAAGTGGGCCTTGGGGGCACTGAAGCTTTCTTT. Encoded protein: CASSKVGLGGTEAFF.

This clone was counted a single time. The chain joins TRBV5-1 to TRBJ2-7, with 8 bases matching TRBD2. This CDR3 has 14 residues. V shed 0 bases and J 3 bases; nucleotides not matched to a gene: 2. Germline V CDR1 and CDR2: SGHRS, YFSETQ. The CDR3 sequence: CASSLGAGGYEQYF. The CDR3 region has the DNA TGCGCCAGCAGCTTGGGGGCGGGAGGCTACGAGCAGTACTTC. The variable domain in full, with the rest retrieved from reference TRBV5-1 and TRBJ2-7, is KAGVTQTPRYLIKTRGQQVTLSCSPISGHRSVSWYQQTPGQGLQFLFEYFSETQRNKGNFPGRFSGRQFSNSRSEMNVSTLELGDSALYLCASSLGAGGYEQYFGPGTRLTVT.

The genes are TRBV27 and TRBJ2-1, with TRBD2 identical over 7 bases. The CDR3 has 17 residues. V gave up 3 bases and J gave up 2 bases; unmatched junction bases: 10. CDR1 is MNHEY, CDR2 SMNVEV, per germline (reference sequence). CDR3 nucleotides: TGTGCCAGCAGTTTCACTGCGGGAGTTCTACCCTACAATGAGCAGTTCTTC. The encoded protein is CASSFTAGVLPYNEQFF.

This clone was seen once. The chain uses TRBV6-5 and TRBJ1-1; TRBD1 might be the D (6 bases). The germline CDR1 and CDR2 sequences are MNHEY and SVGAGI. The V end was cut by 5 bases, the J end by 1 base, with 11 bases between. The CDR3 runs 14 residues. The CDR3 nucleotides read TGTGCCAGCAGTACGGACAGCGCGAACACTGAAGCTTTCTTT. It specifies CASSTDSANTEAFF.

This chain connects TRBV28 to TRBJ2-5, with D tentatively TRBD2 (6 bases). V lost 6 bases, J lost 5 bases, and 16 bases lay in between. Germline V gives CDR1 MDHEN, CDR2 SYDVKM. This CDR3 spans 14 amino acids. The CDR3 region has the DNA TGTGCCAGCAGAGGCTTCGGGGGATTGGAGACCCAGTACTTC. The encoded protein is CASRGFGGLETQYF. Filled out from reference TRBV28 and TRBJ2-5, the complete variable domain reads DVKVTQSSRYLVKRTGEKVFLECVQDMDHENMFWYRQDPGLGLRLIYFSYDVKMKEKGDIPEGYSVSREKKERFSLILESASTNQTSMYLCASRGFGGLETQYFGPGTRLLVL.

This clone has a single count. The gene calls are TRBV5-6 and TRBJ2-7; TRBD1 might be the D (5 bases). Germline CDR1 SGHDT, CDR2 YYEEEE. The V end lost 2 bases, the J end lost 5 bases, and 11 bases lay between the germline ends. The CDR3 contains 13 residues. The CDR3 sequence: CASSLGVPNEQYV. The DNA for the CDR3 is TGTGCCAGCAGCTTAGGGGTTCCTAACGAGCAGTACGTC.

The chain has TRBV6-6 and TRBJ2-2; no reliable D call. CDR3 length equals 14 residues. Germline lookup yields CDR1 MNHNY and CDR2 SVGAGI (reference sequence). The germline V and J ends were trimmed by 2 bases and 16 bases, with 20 bases remaining between them. The CDR3 loop is CASSYTTPAETQFF. The DNA for the CDR3 is TGTGCCAGCAGTTACACCACACCTGCGGAGACGCAGTTTTTT.

The chain links TRBV19 to TRBJ2-1; no clear D gene. The CDR3 totals 13 residues. The germline V gene encodes CDR1 LNHDA and CDR2 SQIVND (reference sequence). V shed 1 base and J shed 2 bases, with 3 bases lying between them. This CDR3 is CASSIVAYNEQFF. The CDR3 DNA sequence: TGTGCCAGTAGTATAGTGGCCTACAATGAGCAGTTCTTC. Together with reference TRBV19 and TRBJ2-1, the CDR3 gives the full variable domain: DGGITQSPKYLFRKEGQNVTLSCEQNLNHDAMYWYRQDPGQGLRLIYYSQIVNDFQKGDIAEGYSVSREKKESFPLTVTSAQKNPTAFYLCASSIVAYNEQFFGPGTRLTVL.

The rearrangement joins TRBV19 to TRBJ1-2, with 9 nucleotides matching TRBD1. J was trimmed by 3 bases and V by 5 bases; bases with no gene match: 13. CDR1 and CDR2 (germline): LNHDA, SQIVND (reference sequence). This CDR3 has 17 amino acids. CDR3 protein: CASSVPGTGRSDYGYTF. The CDR3 DNA reads TGTGCCAGTAGTGTTCCCGGGACAGGGAGGTCGGACTATGGCTACACCTTC.

This rearrangement joins TRBV6-6 to TRBJ1-1; no clear D. V was trimmed by 0 bases and J by 0 bases, leaving 5 bases between them. Per the germline V gene, CDR1 is MNHNY and CDR2 is SVGAGI (reference sequence). This CDR3 is built from 14 residues. The CDR3 protein is CASSYSILNTEAFF. CDR3 coding DNA: TGTGCCAGCAGTTACTCGATCTTGAACACTGAAGCTTTCTTT.

CDR3 in amino acids: CAISDEDSGPTYEQYF. In DNA form, the CDR3 reads TGTGCCATCAGTGACGAAGATAGCGGGCCTACCTACGAGCAGTACTTC. The chain combines TRBV10-3 with TRBJ2-7, with 7 bases that match TRBD2. This CDR3 has 16 amino acids. Germline CDR1 is ENHRY and CDR2 is SYGVKD. V lost 3 bases, J lost 2 bases, and 10 bases stayed unmatched.

The V and J genes are TRBV4-1 and TRBJ2-7, with 7 bases fitting TRBD2. Trimming at V came to 4 bases and at J to 2 bases, leaving 5 bases not matched to a gene. CDR1 and CDR2 from the germline V gene are MGHRA and YSYEKL. CDR3 length: 14 residues. Here the CDR3 reads CASSLIAGPYEQYF. The DNA for the CDR3 is TGCGCCAGCAGCCTAATAGCGGGTCCCTACGAGCAGTACTTC.

By proportion, this clone is medium-sized (0.01 to 0.1%). The V call is TRBV28, the J call TRBJ2-7; no definite D call. The V end lost 7 bases, the J end lost 2 bases, and 15 bases lay between the germline ends. CDR1 and CDR2 from the germline V gene are MDHEN and SYDVKM. There are 14 residues in the CDR3. CDR3 sequence: CASNPDSSTYEQYV. The CDR3 DNA is TGTGCCAGCAACCCTGACTCGTCGACCTACGAGCAGTACGTC.

The chain combines TRBV7-2 with TRBJ1-1; TRBD1 agrees at 10 bases. CDR1 is SGHTA, CDR2 FQGNSA, per germline. The length of the CDR3 is 13 residues. J was trimmed by 5 bases and V by 6 bases; bases with no gene match: 3. The DNA for the CDR3 is TGTGCCAGCAGTTGGACAGGGGGAACTGAAGCTTTCTTT. Protein: CASSWTGGTEAFF.

The chain combines TRBV7-2 with TRBJ2-6; no firm D call. The V end lost 9 bases, the J end lost 0 bases, and 6 bases lay between the germline ends. The CDR3 sequence is 13 residues long. Germline assignment: CDR1 SGHTA and CDR2 FQGNSA. CDR3 DNA: TGTGCCAGTCGGGCCTCTGGGGCCAACGTCCTGACTTTC. Translation: CASRASGANVLTF.

The rearrangement uses TRBV19 and TRBJ1-5; a weak D match, TRBD1 (5 bases). V gave up 5 bases and J gave up 5 bases, with 10 bases separating them. This CDR3 is 13 amino acids long. From germline, CDR1 is LNHDA and CDR2 SQIVND (reference sequence). CDR3 DNA sequence: TGTGCCAGTAGTGTGTGGGGGGATCAGCCCCAGCATTTT. Amino acid sequence: CASSVWGDQPQHF.

The V and J genes are TRBV2 and TRBJ2-1; a weak D match, TRBD1 (5 bases). V was pared by 4 bases and J by 11 bases, with 6 bases between. This CDR3 is built from 10 residues. Germline V gene data show CDR1 as SNHLY and CDR2 as FYNNEI. This chain's CDR3 is CASSVGQQFF. The CDR3 DNA reads as TGTGCCAGCAGTGTGGGGCAGCAGTTCTTC.

V usage is TRBV19 and J usage is TRBJ2-1; D tentatively reads TRBD1 or TRBD2 (6 bases each). The V gene's germline CDR1 is LNHDA and CDR2 SQIVND (reference sequence). V was trimmed by 3 bases and J by 0 bases, leaving 12 bases between them. The CDR3 consists of 16 residues. The CDR3 DNA reads as TGTGCCAGTAGTATGGAGGGGGAGTCCTCCTACAATGAGCAGTTCTTC. Translated: CASSMEGESSYNEQFF.